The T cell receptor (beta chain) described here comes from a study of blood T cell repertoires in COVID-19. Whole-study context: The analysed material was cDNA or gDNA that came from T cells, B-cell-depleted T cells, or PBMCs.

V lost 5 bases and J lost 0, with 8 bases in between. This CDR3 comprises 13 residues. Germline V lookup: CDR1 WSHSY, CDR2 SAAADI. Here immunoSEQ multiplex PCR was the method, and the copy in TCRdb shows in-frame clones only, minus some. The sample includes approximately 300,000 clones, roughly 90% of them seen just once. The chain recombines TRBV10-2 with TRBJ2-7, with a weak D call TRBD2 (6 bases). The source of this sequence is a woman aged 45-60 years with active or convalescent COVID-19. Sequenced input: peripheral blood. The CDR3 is CASSLAYSYEQYF. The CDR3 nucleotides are TGCGCCAGCAGTCTAGCGTACTCCTACGAGCAGTACTTC.